This T cell receptor beta chain was retrieved from a study of blood T cell repertoires in COVID-19 (TCRdb year 2020). For the study in its entirety: Collaborator samples came from the United States, Italy and Spain and covered acute and convalescent phases of COVID-19. The samples were drawn from two sources: the first 160 participants of the ongoing ImmuneRACE study, and fewer than 1,500 subjects contributed by 6 global collaborators. The prospective study material was composed of cDNA or gDNA derived from T cells, B-cell-depleted T cells, or PBMCs. The dataset comprised deeply sampled blood TCRbeta repertoires from subjects exposed to, actively infected with, or recovered from COVID-19. Sample metadata almost always included a de-identified subject ID, COVID-19 status, age in years and sex. Where HLA class I and class II types were available, the types were taken from metadata supplied by the sample provider, not from assay-based typing. A freely available public database, intended as a resource for researchers studying the immune response to SARS-CoV-2, is where the repertoires were released. General study outcomes and caveats: The quantity of clinical and demographic metadata differed by source and by participant and was supplied without curation.

The germline V gene (reference sequence) specifies LNHDA as CDR1 and SQIVND as CDR2. The CDR3 runs 13 residues from the cysteine to the phenylalanine. Only the CDR3 DNA stays, 39 bases, in frame from base 1. V gives up 6 bases and J gives up 2 bases, and the segment between their germline ends measures 8 bases. TCRbeta CDR3 regions were amplified from genomic DNA by means of the immunoSEQ Assay, a bias-controlled multiplex PCR. The paper's processing steps were these. The number of nucleated cells in each sample was estimated from the amplification of reference gene primers within the assay. Sequence reads were collapsed and filtered to measure the absolute abundance of every unique TCRbeta CDR3 rearrangement. For each sample, productive Simpson clonality was calculated as the square root of Simpson's diversity index across productive rearrangements. The clones in this table, taken by TCRdb from immuneACCESS, are in-frame only. Not every clone is retained; where verified, under half of the shortfall comes from an unresolved V gene, and the cause of the rest is unknown. The DNA gave D and trimming, while V, J and clone size come from that table. The sample profile shows over 200,000 clones; about 91% of them were found once. 2.6% of the sample rests with the top ten.

In Seattle, one collaborating source enrolled patients while the infection was active and tracked those patients longitudinally over the course of disease. Collaborating institutions collected whole blood in K2EDTA tubes following their own protocols. Collaborator samples were shipped for TCRbeta analysis as frozen whole blood, isolated PBMCs, or DNA extracted from either sample type. The sample holds one count of this clone. What this receptor recognizes is not known. Nothing much larger sits one base from this clone, and base qualities are not available. Material for sequencing was peripheral blood. The rearranged segments are TRBV19 and TRBJ1-3, and TRBD1 may be the D gene, going by 5 matching bases. The TCR comes from a person aged 18-29 years with COVID-19, enrolled during active disease. The DNA sequence is as follows: TGTGCCAGTAGCCAAGGGGCTGGAAACACCATATATTTT. It translates as CASSQGAGNTIYF.